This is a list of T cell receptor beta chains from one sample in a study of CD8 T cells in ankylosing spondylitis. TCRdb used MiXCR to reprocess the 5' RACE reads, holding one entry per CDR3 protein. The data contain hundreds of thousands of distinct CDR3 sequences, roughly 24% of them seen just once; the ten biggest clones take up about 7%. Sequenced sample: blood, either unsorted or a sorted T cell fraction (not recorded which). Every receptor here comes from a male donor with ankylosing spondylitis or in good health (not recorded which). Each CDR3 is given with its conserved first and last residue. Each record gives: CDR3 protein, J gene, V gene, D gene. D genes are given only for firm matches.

CDR3aa: CASSRSYRGGSYSNQPQHF; j_gene: TRBJ1-5; v_gene: TRBV27; d_gene: TRBD1
CDR3aa: CSAPGNREAGYTF; j_gene: TRBJ1-2; v_gene: TRBV20-1; d_gene: NA
CDR3aa: CASSLGTSGKNEQFF; j_gene: TRBJ2-1; v_gene: TRBV7-7; d_gene: TRBD2
CDR3aa: CASSHGGTSGSSYNEQFF; j_gene: TRBJ2-1; v_gene: TRBV7-3; d_gene: TRBD2
CDR3aa: CATSERDTGELFF; j_gene: TRBJ2-2; v_gene: TRBV24-1; d_gene: NA
CDR3aa: CAISGLAGSYEQYF; j_gene: TRBJ2-7; v_gene: TRBV10-3; d_gene: TRBD2
CDR3aa: CSARGVRSNTGELFF; j_gene: TRBJ2-2; v_gene: TRBV20-1; d_gene: NA
CDR3aa: CSVSRMPDSYEQYF; j_gene: TRBJ2-7; v_gene: TRBV29-1; d_gene: NA
CDR3aa: CSASSQARRGYTF; j_gene: TRBJ1-2; v_gene: TRBV20-1; d_gene: NA
CDR3aa: CSANPWGYEQYF; j_gene: TRBJ2-7; v_gene: TRBV20-1; d_gene: NA
CDR3aa: CSAGGGLETQYF; j_gene: TRBJ2-5; v_gene: TRBV20-1; d_gene: TRBD2